A single T cell receptor (beta chain) is shown here with its context. Its specificity is not known. This sample was included in a study of CD8 T cells in ankylosing spondylitis. Study-wide findings and caveats: One TCR beta motif, made up of about 8 highly homologous variants, appeared characteristic of ankylosing spondylitis blood. Past research had described some motif variants in reactive arthritis synovial fluid and blood.

Generation of TCR beta libraries employed quantitative 5'-RACE incorporating molecular barcodes. TCRdb independently ran MiXCR on the 5' RACE reads; one entry per CDR3 protein. The sample holds roughly 440,000 distinct CDR3 sequences, 17% seen once. This receptor was taken from a male donor with ankylosing spondylitis. The material sequenced was blood, either unsorted or a sorted T cell fraction (not recorded which).

Here the CDR3 reads CASSPPVGLNEQFF. In DNA form, the CDR3 reads TGTGCCAGCAGCCCCCCCGTGGGTCTCAATGAGCAGTTCTTC. The rearrangement joins TRBV7-2 to TRBJ2-1, with no clear D. Trimming removed 5 bases at V and 6 bases at J, with 14 bases between. The germline gives CDR1 SGHTA, CDR2 FQGNSA. This CDR3 contains 14 residues.